This TCR beta chain emerged from a study of beta chain features in type 1 diabetes. General study findings and limits: Patients' naive, central memory and Treg TCRB repertoires seemed closer to one another than those of healthy donors. Shortening that was moderate but significant affected the TCRB CDR3s of Type 1 diabetes patients in all four CD4+ subsets.

This CDR3 contains 14 residues. V shed 0 bases and J 2 bases; nucleotides not matched to a gene: 4. Germline V lookup: CDR1 SQVTM, CDR2 ANQGSEA. By sample share, this clone is medium-sized. The antigen remains undetermined. Expressed TCRB transcripts were sequenced because the isolated RNA had all been reverse transcribed beforehand. Some clones are missing from TCRdb's copy, which holds only in-frame ones; the method was immunoSEQ multiplex PCR. The data hold around 150,000 clones, with 8% to 9.5% observed a single time. This TCR derives from a young woman with type 1 diabetes. This chain uses TRBV29-1 with TRBJ2-7; 7 bases are shared with TRBD1. Sequenced sample: central memory CD4+ T cells from blood. CDR3 sequence reads: CSVEDGTEAYEQYF. CDR3 DNA: TGCAGCGTTGAAGACGGGACAGAGGCCTACGAGCAGTACTTC.